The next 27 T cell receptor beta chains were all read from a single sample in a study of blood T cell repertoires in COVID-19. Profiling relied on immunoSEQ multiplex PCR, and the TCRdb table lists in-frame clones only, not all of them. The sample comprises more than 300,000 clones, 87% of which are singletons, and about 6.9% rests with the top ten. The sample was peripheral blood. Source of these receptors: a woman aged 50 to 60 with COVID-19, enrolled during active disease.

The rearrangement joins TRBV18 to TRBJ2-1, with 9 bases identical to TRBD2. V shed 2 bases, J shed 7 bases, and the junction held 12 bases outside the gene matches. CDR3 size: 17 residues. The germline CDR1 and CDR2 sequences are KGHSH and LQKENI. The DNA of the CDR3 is TGTGCCAGCTCACCATTGTCGGGCGGGAGGGCCGGGAATGAGCAGTTCTTC. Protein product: CASSPLSGGRAGNEQFF. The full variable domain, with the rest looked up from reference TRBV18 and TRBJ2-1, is NAGVMQNPRHLVRRRGQEARLRCSPMKGHSHVYWYRQLPEEGLKFMVYLQKENIIDESGMPKERFSAEFPKEGPSILRIQQVVRGDSAAYFCASSPLSGGRAGNEQFFGPGTRLTVL.

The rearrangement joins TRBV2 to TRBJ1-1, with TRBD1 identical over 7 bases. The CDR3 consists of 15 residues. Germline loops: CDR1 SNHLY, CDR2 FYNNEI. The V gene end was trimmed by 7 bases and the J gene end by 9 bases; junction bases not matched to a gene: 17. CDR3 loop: CASTETGWGFGKAFF. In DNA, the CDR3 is TGTGCCAGCACTGAGACAGGGTGGGGTTTCGGAAAAGCTTTCTTT.

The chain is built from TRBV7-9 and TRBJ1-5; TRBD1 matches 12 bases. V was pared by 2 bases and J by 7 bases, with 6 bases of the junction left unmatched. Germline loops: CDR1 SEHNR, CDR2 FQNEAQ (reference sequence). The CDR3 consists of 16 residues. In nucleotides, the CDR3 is TGTGCCAGCAGCTTATCGGGGACAGGGGGCGGCCAGCCCCAGCATTTT. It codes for CASSLSGTGGGQPQHF.

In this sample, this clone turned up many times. CDR3 in DNA: TGCGCCAGCAGCTTAAACAGTAATGAAAAACTGTTTTTT. Protein: CASSLNSNEKLFF. This chain connects TRBV5-1 to TRBJ1-4; D gene ambiguous. The V end was cut by 2 bases, the J end by 4 bases, with 6 bases between. Germline CDR1 and CDR2: SGHRS and YFSETQ. The CDR3 length is 13 residues.

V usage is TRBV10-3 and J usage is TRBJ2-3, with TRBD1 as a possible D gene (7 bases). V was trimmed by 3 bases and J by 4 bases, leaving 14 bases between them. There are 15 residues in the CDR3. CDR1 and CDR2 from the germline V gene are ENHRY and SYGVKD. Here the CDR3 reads CAISELDRRADTQYF. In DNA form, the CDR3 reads TGTGCCATCAGTGAATTGGACAGGAGGGCAGATACGCAGTATTTT.

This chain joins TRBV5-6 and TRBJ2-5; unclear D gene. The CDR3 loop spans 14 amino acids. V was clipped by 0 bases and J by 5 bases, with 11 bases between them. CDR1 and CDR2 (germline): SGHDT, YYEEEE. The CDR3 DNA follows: TGTGCCAGCAGCTTGGCGACACATTTGGAGACCCAGTACTTC. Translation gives CASSLATHLETQYF. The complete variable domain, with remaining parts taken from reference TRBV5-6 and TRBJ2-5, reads DAGVTQSPTHLIKTRGQQVTLRCSPKSGHDTVSWYQQALGQGPQFIFQYYEEEERQRGNFPDRFSGHQFPNYSSELNVNALLLGDSALYLCASSLATHLETQYFGPGTRLLVL.

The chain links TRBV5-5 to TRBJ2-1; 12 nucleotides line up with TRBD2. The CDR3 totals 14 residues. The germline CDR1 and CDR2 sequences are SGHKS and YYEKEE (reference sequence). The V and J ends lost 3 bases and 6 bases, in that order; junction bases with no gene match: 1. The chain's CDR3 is CASSWTSGTNEQFF. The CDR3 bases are TGTGCCAGCAGCTGGACTAGCGGGACCAATGAGCAGTTCTTC.

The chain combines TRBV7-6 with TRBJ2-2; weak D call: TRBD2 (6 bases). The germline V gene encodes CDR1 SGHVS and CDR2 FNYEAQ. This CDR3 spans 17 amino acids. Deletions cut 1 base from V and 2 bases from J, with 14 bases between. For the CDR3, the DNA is TGTGCCAGCAGCTTAGATTATCCGGGAGCAAACACCGGGGAGCTGTTTTTT. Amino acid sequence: CASSLDYPGANTGELFF.

The CDR3, as DNA: TGTGCCAGCAGCACACAGGGTAGTACTGAAGCTTTCTTT. It specifies CASSTQGSTEAFF. The rearrangement links TRBV3-1 (or the pseudogene TRBV3-2) to TRBJ1-1; D might be TRBD1 (6 bases). This CDR3 is 13 amino acids long. Germline assignment: CDR1 LGHDT and CDR2 YNNKEL (reference sequence). The V end was cut by 5 bases, the J end by 5 bases, with 12 bases between.

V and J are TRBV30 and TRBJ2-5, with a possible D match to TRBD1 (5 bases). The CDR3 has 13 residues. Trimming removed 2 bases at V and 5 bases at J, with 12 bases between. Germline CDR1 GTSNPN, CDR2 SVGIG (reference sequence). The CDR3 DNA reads TGTGCCTGGAGTCGAGGCAGGGTCGAGACCCAGTACTTC. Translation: CAWSRGRVETQYF.

The CDR3 spells CASGLYDAGGKPQHF. CDR3 DNA: TGTGCTAGTGGTTTGTATGATGCAGGGGGCAAGCCCCAGCATTTT. The chain uses TRBV12-5 and TRBJ1-5; TRBD1 matches at 8 bases. The germline gives CDR1 LGHNT, CDR2 FRNRAP. The CDR3 has 15 residues. V trimming: 2 bases; J trimming: 8 bases; junction bases outside the gene matches: 8. The full variable domain, in which reference TRBV12-5 and TRBJ1-5 provide the parts outside the CDR3, is DARVTQTPRHKVTEMGQEVTMRCQPILGHNTVFWYRQTMMQGLELLAYFRNRAPLDDSGMPKDRFSAEMPDATLATLKIQPSEPRDSAVYFCASGLYDAGGKPQHFGDGTRLSIL.

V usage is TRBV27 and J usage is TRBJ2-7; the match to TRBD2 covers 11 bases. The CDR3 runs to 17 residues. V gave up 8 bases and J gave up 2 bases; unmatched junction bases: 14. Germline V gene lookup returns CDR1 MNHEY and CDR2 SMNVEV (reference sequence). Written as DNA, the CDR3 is TGTGCCAGCTCATTGGGACAACTAGCGGGAGTCACCTACGAGCAGTACTTC. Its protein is CASSLGQLAGVTYEQYF.

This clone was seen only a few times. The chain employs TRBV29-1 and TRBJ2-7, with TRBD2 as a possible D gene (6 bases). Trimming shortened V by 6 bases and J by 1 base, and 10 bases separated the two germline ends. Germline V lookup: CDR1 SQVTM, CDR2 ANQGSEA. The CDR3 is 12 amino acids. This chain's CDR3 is CSVRLGSYEQYF. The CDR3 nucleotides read TGCAGCGTCCGACTAGGGTCCTACGAGCAGTACTTC.

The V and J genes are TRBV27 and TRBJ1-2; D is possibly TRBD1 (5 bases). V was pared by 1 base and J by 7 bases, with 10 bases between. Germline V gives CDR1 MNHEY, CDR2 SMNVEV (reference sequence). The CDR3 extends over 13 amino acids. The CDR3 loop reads CASSLLGEGGYTF. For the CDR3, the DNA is TGTGCCAGCAGTTTATTAGGGGAGGGTGGCTACACCTTC.

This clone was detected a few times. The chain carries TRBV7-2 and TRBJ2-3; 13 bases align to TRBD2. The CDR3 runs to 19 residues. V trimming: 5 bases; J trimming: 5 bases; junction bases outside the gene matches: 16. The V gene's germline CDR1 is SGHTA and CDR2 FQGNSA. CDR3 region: CASSTDRDRGLAGQDTQYF. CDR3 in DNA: TGTGCCAGCAGCACTGACCGGGACAGGGGACTAGCGGGGCAAGATACGCAGTATTTT.

DNA of the CDR3: TGTGCCAGCAGCTCGACAGAGACTAGCACAGATACGCAGTATTTT. This encodes CASSSTETSTDTQYF. The chain links TRBV11-1 to TRBJ2-3; the D gene is possibly TRBD1 (5 bases). V was clipped by 4 bases and J by 0 bases, with 11 bases between them. Germline CDR1 SGHAT, CDR2 FQDESV (reference sequence). This CDR3 is built from 15 residues.

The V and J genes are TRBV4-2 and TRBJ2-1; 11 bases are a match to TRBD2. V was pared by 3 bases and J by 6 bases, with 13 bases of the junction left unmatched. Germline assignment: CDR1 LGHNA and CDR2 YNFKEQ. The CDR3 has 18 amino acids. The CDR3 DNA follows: TGTGCCAGCAGCCAGACGTCCGGGAATAGCGGGGGGGGCAATGAGCAGTTCTTC. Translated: CASSQTSGNSGGGNEQFF.

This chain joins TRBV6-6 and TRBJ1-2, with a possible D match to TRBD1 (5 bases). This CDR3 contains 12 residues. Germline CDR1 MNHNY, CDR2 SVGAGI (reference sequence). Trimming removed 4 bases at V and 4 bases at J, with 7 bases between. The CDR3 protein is CASSFDSYGYTF. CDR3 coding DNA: TGTGCCAGCAGTTTTGACAGCTATGGCTACACCTTC.

CDR3 amino acids: CSVPGLAGDNEQFF. In DNA, the CDR3 is TGCAGCGTTCCGGGACTAGCGGGAGACAATGAGCAGTTCTTC. This chain joins TRBV29-1 and TRBJ2-1, with 14 bases aligning to TRBD2. The CDR3 is made up of 14 amino acids. Germline values: CDR1 SQVTM, CDR2 ANQGSEA. Trimming took 5 bases from V and 5 from J; bases not matched to a gene: 2.

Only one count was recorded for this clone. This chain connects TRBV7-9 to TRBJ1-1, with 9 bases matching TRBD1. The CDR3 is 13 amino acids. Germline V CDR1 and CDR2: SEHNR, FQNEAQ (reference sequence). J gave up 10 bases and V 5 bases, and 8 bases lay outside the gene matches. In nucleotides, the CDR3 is TGTGCCAGCAGCCCCAACAGGGGGCAGGGAGCTTTCTTT. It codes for CASSPNRGQGAFF.

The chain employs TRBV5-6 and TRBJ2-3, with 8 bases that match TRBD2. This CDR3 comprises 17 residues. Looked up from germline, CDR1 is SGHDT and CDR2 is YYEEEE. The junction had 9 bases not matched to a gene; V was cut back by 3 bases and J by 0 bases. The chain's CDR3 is CASSSTSSSGSTDTQYF. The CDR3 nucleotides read TGTGCCAGCAGCTCCACCTCTTCTAGCGGGAGCACAGATACGCAGTATTTT.

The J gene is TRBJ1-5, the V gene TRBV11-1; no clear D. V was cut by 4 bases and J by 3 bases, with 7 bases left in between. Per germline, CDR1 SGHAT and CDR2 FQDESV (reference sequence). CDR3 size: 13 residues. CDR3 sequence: CASSYQANQPQHF. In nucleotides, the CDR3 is TGTGCCAGCAGCTACCAGGCCAATCAGCCCCAGCATTTT.

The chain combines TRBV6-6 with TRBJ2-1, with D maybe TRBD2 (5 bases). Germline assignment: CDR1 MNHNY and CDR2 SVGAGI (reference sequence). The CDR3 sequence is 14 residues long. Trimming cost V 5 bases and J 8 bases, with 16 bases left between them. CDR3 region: CASSISVLVDEQFF. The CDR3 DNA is TGTGCCAGCAGTATCAGCGTACTAGTCGATGAGCAGTTCTTC.

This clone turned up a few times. The CDR3 sequence: CATSDFSWTSGRGTGELFF. The CDR3 DNA sequence: TGTGCCACCAGTGATTTTTCCTGGACTAGCGGGAGAGGCACCGGGGAGCTGTTTTTT. V usage is TRBV24-1 and J usage is TRBJ2-2, with 13 bases identical to TRBD2. The V and J ends lost 1 base and 4 bases, in that order; junction bases with no gene match: 8. The CDR3 runs to 19 residues. Germline loops: CDR1 KGHDR, CDR2 SFDVKD.

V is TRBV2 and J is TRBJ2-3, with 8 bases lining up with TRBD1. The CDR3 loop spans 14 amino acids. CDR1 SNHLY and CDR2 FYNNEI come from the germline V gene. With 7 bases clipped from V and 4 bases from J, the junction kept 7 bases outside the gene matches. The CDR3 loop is CASTGDRIADTQYF. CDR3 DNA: TGTGCCAGCACCGGGGACAGGATAGCAGATACGCAGTATTTT.

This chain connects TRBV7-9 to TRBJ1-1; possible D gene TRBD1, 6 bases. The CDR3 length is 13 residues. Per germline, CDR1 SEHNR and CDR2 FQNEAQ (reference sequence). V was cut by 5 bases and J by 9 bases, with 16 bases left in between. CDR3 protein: CASSIDWGGKAFF. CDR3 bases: TGTGCCAGCAGCATTGATTGGGGGGGCAAAGCTTTCTTT.

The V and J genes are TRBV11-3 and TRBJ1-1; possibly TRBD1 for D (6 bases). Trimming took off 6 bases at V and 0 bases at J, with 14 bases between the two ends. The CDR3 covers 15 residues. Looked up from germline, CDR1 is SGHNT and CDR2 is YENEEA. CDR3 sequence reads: CASRVSTGLNTEAFF. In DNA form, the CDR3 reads TGTGCCAGCAGAGTTTCTACAGGGTTGAACACTGAAGCTTTCTTT.